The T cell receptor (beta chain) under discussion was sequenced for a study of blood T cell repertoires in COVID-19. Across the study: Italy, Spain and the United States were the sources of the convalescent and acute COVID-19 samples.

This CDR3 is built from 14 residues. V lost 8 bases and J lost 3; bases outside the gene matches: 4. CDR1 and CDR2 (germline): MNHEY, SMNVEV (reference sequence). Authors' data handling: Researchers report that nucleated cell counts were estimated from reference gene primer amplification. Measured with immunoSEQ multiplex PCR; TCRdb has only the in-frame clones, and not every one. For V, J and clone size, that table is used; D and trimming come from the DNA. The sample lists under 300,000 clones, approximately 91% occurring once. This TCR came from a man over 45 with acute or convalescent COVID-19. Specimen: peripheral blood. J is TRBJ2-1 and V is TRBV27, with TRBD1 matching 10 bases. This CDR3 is CASGRDRGYNEQFF. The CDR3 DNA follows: TGTGCCAGCGGGCGGGACAGGGGCTACAATGAGCAGTTCTTC.